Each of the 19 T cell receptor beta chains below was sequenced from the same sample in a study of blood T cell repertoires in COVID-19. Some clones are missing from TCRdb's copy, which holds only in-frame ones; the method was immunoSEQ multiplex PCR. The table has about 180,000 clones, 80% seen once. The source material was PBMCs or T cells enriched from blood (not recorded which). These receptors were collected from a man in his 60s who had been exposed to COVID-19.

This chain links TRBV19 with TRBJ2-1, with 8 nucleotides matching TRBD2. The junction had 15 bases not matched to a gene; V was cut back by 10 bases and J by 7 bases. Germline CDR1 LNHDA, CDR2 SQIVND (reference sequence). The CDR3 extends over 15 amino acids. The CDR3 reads CATEPLSGSGNEQFF. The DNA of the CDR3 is TGTGCCACCGAGCCTTTGAGCGGGAGCGGGAATGAGCAGTTCTTC.

The CDR3 is CASTPPGQSYGYTF. CDR3 nucleotides: TGTGCCAGCACTCCCCCGGGACAGAGCTATGGCTACACCTTC. V usage is TRBV28 and J usage is TRBJ1-2; TRBD1 aligns across 7 bases. The CDR3 is made up of 14 amino acids. In germline, CDR1 is MDHEN, CDR2 SYDVKM. After removal of 7 bases from V and 4 bases from J, the junction contained 9 bases not matched to a gene.

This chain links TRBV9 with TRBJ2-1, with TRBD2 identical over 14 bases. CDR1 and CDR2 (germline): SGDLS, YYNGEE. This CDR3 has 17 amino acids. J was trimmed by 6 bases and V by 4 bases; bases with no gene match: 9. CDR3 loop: CASSHVPGTSGSNEQFF. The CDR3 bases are TGTGCCAGCAGCCACGTACCCGGGACTAGCGGGAGCAATGAGCAGTTCTTC.

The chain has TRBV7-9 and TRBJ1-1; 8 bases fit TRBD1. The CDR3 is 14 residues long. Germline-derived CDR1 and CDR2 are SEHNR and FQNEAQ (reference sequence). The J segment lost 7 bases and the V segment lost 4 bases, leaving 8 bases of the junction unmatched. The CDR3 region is CASSSTGDHSEAFF. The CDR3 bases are TGTGCCAGCAGCTCGACAGGGGATCATAGTGAAGCTTTCTTT.

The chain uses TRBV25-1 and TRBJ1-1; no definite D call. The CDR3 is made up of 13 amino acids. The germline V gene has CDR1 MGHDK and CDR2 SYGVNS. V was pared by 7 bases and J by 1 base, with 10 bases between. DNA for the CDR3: TGTGCCAGCATTCGGGCGGGGAACACTGAAGCTTTCTTT. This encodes CASIRAGNTEAFF.

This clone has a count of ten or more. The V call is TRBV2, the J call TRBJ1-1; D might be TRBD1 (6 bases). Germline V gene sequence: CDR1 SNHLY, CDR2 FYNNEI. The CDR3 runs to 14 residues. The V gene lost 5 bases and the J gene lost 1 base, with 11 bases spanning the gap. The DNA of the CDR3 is TGTGCCAGCAGTCCCAGGGGTCAGAACACTGAAGCTTTCTTT. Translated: CASSPRGQNTEAFF.

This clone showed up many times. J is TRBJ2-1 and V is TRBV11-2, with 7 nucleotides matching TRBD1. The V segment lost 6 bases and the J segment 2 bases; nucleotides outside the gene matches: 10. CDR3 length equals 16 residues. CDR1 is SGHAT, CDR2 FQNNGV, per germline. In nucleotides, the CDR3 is TGTGCCAGCAGACCCTCCGGGACAGCCCCCTACAATGAGCAGTTCTTC. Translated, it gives CASRPSGTAPYNEQFF.

CDR3 bases: TGTGCCAGCAGCGCAAAGGGGTTCTCTGGAAACACCATATATTTT. It translates to CASSAKGFSGNTIYF. The rearrangement uses TRBV5-4 and TRBJ1-3, with D possibly matching TRBD1 (5 bases). This CDR3 region has 15 residues. The germline V and J ends were trimmed by 4 bases and 0 bases, with 11 bases remaining between them. The germline CDR1 and CDR2 sequences are SGHNT and YYREEE (reference sequence).

The CDR3: CASSPGTGGGYSNQPQHF. In nucleotides, the CDR3 is TGCGCCAGCAGCCCCGGGACAGGGGGCGGCTATAGCAATCAGCCCCAGCATTTT. The chain recombines TRBV5-1 with TRBJ1-5; TRBD1 aligns across 12 bases. Germline CDR1 reads SGHRS; CDR2 reads YFSETQ. V lost 4 bases and J lost 0; bases outside the gene matches: 8. The CDR3 loop spans 18 amino acids. The full variable domain, its missing parts supplied by reference TRBV5-1 and TRBJ1-5, is KAGVTQTPRYLIKTRGQQVTLSCSPISGHRSVSWYQQTPGQGLQFLFEYFSETQRNKGNFPGRFSGRQFSNSRSEMNVSTLELGDSALYLCASSPGTGGGYSNQPQHFGDGTRLSIL.

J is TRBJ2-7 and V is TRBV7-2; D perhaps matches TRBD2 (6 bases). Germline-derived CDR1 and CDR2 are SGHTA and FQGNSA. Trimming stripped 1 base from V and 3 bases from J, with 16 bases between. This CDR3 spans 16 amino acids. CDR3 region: CASSLGMKRVNYEQYF. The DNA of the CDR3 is TGTGCCAGCAGCTTAGGGATGAAGCGGGTGAACTACGAGCAGTACTTC.

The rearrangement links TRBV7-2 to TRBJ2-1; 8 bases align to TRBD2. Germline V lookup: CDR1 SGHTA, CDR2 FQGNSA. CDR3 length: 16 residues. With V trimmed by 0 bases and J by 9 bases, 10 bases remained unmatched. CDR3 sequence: CASSLASLGGVAEQFF. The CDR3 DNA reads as TGTGCCAGCAGCTTAGCCAGTCTCGGGGGGGTGGCTGAGCAGTTCTTC.

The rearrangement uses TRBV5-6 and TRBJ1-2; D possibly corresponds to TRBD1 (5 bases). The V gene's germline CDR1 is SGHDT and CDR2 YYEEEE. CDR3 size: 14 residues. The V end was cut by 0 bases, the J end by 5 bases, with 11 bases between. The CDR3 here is CASSLEAGSYGYTF. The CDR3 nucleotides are TGTGCCAGCAGCTTGGAGGCAGGGTCATATGGCTACACCTTC.

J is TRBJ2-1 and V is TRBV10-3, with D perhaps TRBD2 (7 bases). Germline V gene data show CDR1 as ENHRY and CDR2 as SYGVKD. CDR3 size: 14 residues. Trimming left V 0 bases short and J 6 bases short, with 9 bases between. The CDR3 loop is CAISESGGGNEQFF. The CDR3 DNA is TGTGCCATCAGTGAGTCGGGAGGGGGCAATGAGCAGTTCTTC.

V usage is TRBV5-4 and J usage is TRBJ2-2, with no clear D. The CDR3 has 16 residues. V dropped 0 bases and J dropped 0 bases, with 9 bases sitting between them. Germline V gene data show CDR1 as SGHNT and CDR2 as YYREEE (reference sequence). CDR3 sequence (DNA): TGTGCCAGCAGCTTGGCCGTCAGTGCGAACACCGGGGAGCTGTTTTTT. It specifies CASSLAVSANTGELFF.

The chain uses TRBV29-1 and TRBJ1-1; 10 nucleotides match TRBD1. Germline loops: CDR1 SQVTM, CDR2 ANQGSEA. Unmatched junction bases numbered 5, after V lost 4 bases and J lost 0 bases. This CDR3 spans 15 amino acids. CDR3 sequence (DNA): TGCAGCGTTGGAGTCGGGACAGGGGTGAACACTGAAGCTTTCTTT. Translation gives CSVGVGTGVNTEAFF. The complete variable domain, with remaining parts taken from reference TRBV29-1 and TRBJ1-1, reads SAVISQKPSRDICQRGTSLTIQCQVDSQVTMMFWYRQQPGQSLTLIATANQGSEATYESGFVIDKFPISRPNLTFSTLTVSNMSPEDSSIYLCSVGVGTGVNTEAFFGQGTRLTVV.

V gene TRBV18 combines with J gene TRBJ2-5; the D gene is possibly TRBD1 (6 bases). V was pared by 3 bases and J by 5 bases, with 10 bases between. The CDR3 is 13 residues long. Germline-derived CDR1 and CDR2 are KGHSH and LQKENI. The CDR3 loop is CASSPSTGETQYF. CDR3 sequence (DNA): TGTGCCAGCTCACCTAGTACAGGGGAGACCCAGTACTTC.

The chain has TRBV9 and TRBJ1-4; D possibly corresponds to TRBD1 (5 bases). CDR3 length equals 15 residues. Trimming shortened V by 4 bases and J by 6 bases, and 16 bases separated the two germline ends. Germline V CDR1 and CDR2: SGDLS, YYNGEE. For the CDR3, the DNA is TGTGCCAGCAGCCCTGGGGGGAGGTGGGATGAAAAACTGTTTTTT. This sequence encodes CASSPGGRWDEKLFF. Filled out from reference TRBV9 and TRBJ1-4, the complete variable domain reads DSGVTQTPKHLITATGQRVTLRCSPRSGDLSVYWYQQSLDQGLQFLIQYYNGEERAKGNILERFSAQQFPDLHSELNLSSLELGDSALYFCASSPGGRWDEKLFFGSGTQLSVL.

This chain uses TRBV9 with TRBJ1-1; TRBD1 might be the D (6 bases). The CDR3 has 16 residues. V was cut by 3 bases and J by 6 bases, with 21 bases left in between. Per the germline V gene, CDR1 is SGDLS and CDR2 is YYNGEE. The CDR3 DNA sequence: TGTGCCAGCAGCGGGGGACAAATTCTAGGGACCGCTGAAGCTTTCTTT. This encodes CASSGGQILGTAEAFF. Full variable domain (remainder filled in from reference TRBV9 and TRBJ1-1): DSGVTQTPKHLITATGQRVTLRCSPRSGDLSVYWYQQSLDQGLQFLIQYYNGEERAKGNILERFSAQQFPDLHSELNLSSLELGDSALYFCASSGGQILGTAEAFFGQGTRLTVV.

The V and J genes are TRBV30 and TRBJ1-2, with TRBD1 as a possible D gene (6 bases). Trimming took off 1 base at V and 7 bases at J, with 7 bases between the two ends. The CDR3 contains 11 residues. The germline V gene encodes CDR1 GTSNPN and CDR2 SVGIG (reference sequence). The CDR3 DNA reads TGTGCCTGGAGTGCAGGGGTTGGCTACACCTTC. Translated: CAWSAGVGYTF.